The 10 T cell receptor beta chains listed next were all sequenced from one sample in a study of human T cells and chemical hapten exposure. Time point defined: patch test 3, about 24 weeks after DPC sensitization. The treatment here: therapeutic diphenylcyclopropenone sensitization with weekly scalp DPC. It was unfractionated whole blood from which total RNA was extracted. MiXCR, applied by TCRdb to the RACE reads, yields one record per CDR3 protein. The data hold more than 35,000 distinct CDR3 sequences, with about 12% observed a single time. This sample comprised whole blood, obtained in connection with sensitization to the hapten diphenylcyclopropenone (DPC). All receptors derive from a woman between 40 and 50 years old with alopecia areata. Some clones in this sample may be carry-over from other donors' samples.

This clonotype appeared many times. J is TRBJ1-5 and V is TRBV7-8; D might be TRBD1 (5 bases). CDR1 is SGHVS, CDR2 FQNEAQ, per germline. The CDR3 runs to 15 residues. The V and J ends lost 5 bases and 1 base respectively, with 12 bases between them. CDR3 nucleotide sequence: TGTGCCAGCAGCCTAGAGGGGATGAGCAATCAGCCCCAGCATTTT. Translated, it gives CASSLEGMSNQPQHF. Complete variable domain (other parts from reference TRBV7-8 and TRBJ1-5): GAGVSQSPRYKVAKRGQDVALRCDPISGHVSLFWYQQALGQGPEFLTYFQNEAQLDKSGLPSDRFFAERPEGSVSTLKIQRTQQEDSAVYLCASSLEGMSNQPQHFGDGTRLSIL.

The chain joins TRBV7-9 to TRBJ1-1; maybe TRBD1 (6 bases). The CDR3 runs to 15 residues. Germline V gene sequence: CDR1 SEHNR, CDR2 FQNEAQ (reference sequence). V lost 4 bases and J lost 0, with 12 bases in between. CDR3 sequence: CASSSSTGLNTEAFF. CDR3 bases: TGTGCCAGCAGCTCATCCACAGGGCTGAACACTGAAGCTTTCTTT.

The chain is built from TRBV28 and TRBJ2-7, with D perhaps assigned TRBD1 or TRBD2 (5 bases each). Germline loops: CDR1 MDHEN, CDR2 SYDVKM. CDR3 length: 14 amino acids. Deletions cut 7 bases from V and 7 bases from J, with 20 bases between. The DNA for the CDR3 is TGTGCCAGCACACTAGTAGAGGGGCTGAAAGAGCAGTACTTC. Protein sequence: CASTLVEGLKEQYF.

This clonotype came up a few times. This sequence joins TRBV5-6 and TRBJ2-7; D call uncertain. The CDR3 has 13 residues. The V end was cut by 4 bases, the J end by 4 bases, with 12 bases between. Germline-derived CDR1 and CDR2 are SGHDT and YYEEEE. This CDR3 is CASSHRDLYEQYF. In DNA form, the CDR3 reads TGTGCCAGCAGCCATCGAGACTTGTACGAGCAGTACTTC.

The chain has TRBV30 and TRBJ1-5; unclear D gene. Germline assignment: CDR1 GTSNPN and CDR2 SVGIG (reference sequence). The V and J ends lost 0 bases and 6 bases respectively, with 6 bases between them. The CDR3 runs 12 residues. The CDR3 sequence: CAWSVLGQPQHF. CDR3 DNA sequence: TGTGCCTGGAGTGTACTGGGTCAGCCCCAGCATTTT. The full variable domain, its missing parts supplied by reference TRBV30 and TRBJ1-5, is SQTIHQWPATLVQPVGSPLSLECTVEGTSNPNLYWYRQAAGRGLQLLFYSVGIGQISSEVPQNLSASRPQDRQFILSSKKLLLSDSGFYLCAWSVLGQPQHFGDGTRLSIL.

The chain joins TRBV5-4 to TRBJ1-4; TRBD1 matches at 8 bases. V gave up 3 bases and J gave up 1 base; unmatched junction bases: 8. The CDR3 loop spans 17 amino acids. Germline assignment: CDR1 SGHNT and CDR2 YYREEE (reference sequence). The CDR3: CASSYRQGTVTNEKLFF. Written as DNA, the CDR3 is TGTGCCAGCAGCTACCGACAGGGGACGGTAACTAATGAAAAACTGTTTTTT.

This clonotype was recorded many times. This chain links TRBV5-1 with TRBJ1-6; 7 positions match TRBD1. V was clipped by 5 bases and J by 3 bases; unmatched bases: 5. Germline lookup yields CDR1 SGHRS and CDR2 YFSETQ. This CDR3 is 15 amino acids long. The CDR3: CASRERQGYNSPLHF. DNA for the CDR3: TGCGCCAGCAGAGAGAGACAGGGCTATAATTCACCCCTCCACTTT.

This clonotype was seen many times. The CDR3 region is CASTQTGSEQYF. The CDR3, as DNA: TGTGCCAGCACACAGACAGGGTCCGAGCAGTACTTC. This chain uses TRBV28 with TRBJ2-7; 7 bases fit TRBD1. V was pared by 7 bases and J by 6 bases, with 6 bases of the junction left unmatched. The CDR3 is 12 residues long. Germline V gene data show CDR1 as MDHEN and CDR2 as SYDVKM.

The V gene is TRBV7-9, the J gene TRBJ1-1; TRBD1 matches at 8 bases. V was clipped by 3 bases and J by 1 base; unmatched bases: 4. The CDR3 runs to 15 residues. Germline V gene lookup returns CDR1 SEHNR and CDR2 FQNEAQ (reference sequence). The CDR3, as DNA: TGTGCCAGCAGCTTGGGCGGACAGGGGAACACTGAAGCTTTCTTT. Amino acid sequence: CASSLGGQGNTEAFF. Filled out from reference TRBV7-9 and TRBJ1-1, the complete variable domain reads DTGVSQNPRHKITKRGQNVTFRCDPISEHNRLYWYRQTLGQGPEFLTYFQNEAQLEKSRLLSDRFSAERPKGSFSTLEIQRTEQGDSAMYLCASSLGGQGNTEAFFGQGTRLTVV.

This rearrangement joins TRBV28 to TRBJ1-6; D might be TRBD1 (5 bases). The CDR3 consists of 15 residues. Trimming removed 3 bases at V and 7 bases at J, with 13 bases between. Per germline, CDR1 MDHEN and CDR2 SYDVKM. As DNA, the CDR3 is TGTGCCAGCAGTTTCTATCGACGGGGGAATTCACCCCTCCACTTT. It yields the protein CASSFYRRGNSPLHF.